The next 10 T cell receptor beta chains were all read from a single sample in a study of beta chain features in type 1 diabetes. Every isolated RNA sample was fully reverse transcribed, so sequencing captured expressed TCRB transcripts. Clones were read by immunoSEQ multiplex PCR, and TCRdb kept only the in-frame ones, dropping some. The sample has roughly 230,000 clones, more than 9% seen once. The sample comprised naive CD4+ T cells from blood. The source of these receptors is a woman between 18 and 29 years old in good health.

This clone was found a few times. The rearrangement joins TRBV21-1 to TRBJ1-1; the D call TRBD1 from the table was never checked on the DNA. TRBV21-1 is given as a pseudogene. This CDR3 region has 15 residues. The CDR3 nucleotides are TGTGCCAGCAGCAAGTTACAGGGGGTGAACACTGAAGCTTTCTTT. Translation gives CASSKLQGVNTEAFF.

A few counts support this clone. This chain uses TRBV18 with TRBJ1-2; D possibly corresponds to TRBD1 (6 bases). Trimming stripped 2 bases from V and 8 bases from J, with 18 bases between. The CDR3 runs to 15 residues. Germline CDR1 reads KGHSH; CDR2 reads LQKENI. The CDR3 DNA follows: TGTGCCAGCTCACCAGGGCCACAGGGCGGAGGAGGCTACACCTTC. It yields the protein CASSPGPQGGGGYTF.

The chain recombines TRBV30 with TRBJ1-2, with D perhaps TRBD1 (6 bases). The germline V gene has CDR1 GTSNPN and CDR2 SVGIG (reference sequence). CDR3 size: 14 residues. The V end lost 2 bases, the J end lost 5 bases, and 15 bases lay between the germline ends. The CDR3 loop is CAWSPLTGVYGYTF. CDR3 in DNA: TGTGCCTGGAGTCCCCTGACAGGAGTGTATGGCTACACCTTC.

The chain links TRBV25-1 to TRBJ2-7; the D gene is possibly TRBD2 (5 bases). Germline assignment: CDR1 MGHDK and CDR2 SYGVNS. This CDR3 spans 12 amino acids. V lost 4 bases and J lost 4, with 8 bases in between. This chain's CDR3 is CASSVAGYEQYF. The CDR3 nucleotides are TGTGCCAGCAGTGTCGCGGGTTACGAGCAGTACTTC.

This clone appeared a few times. This CDR3 is CASSRDSGHTGELFF. CDR3 nucleotides: TGTGCCAGCAGCAGGGACAGCGGGCACACCGGGGAGCTGTTTTTT. The chain has TRBV2 and TRBJ2-2, with D maybe TRBD1 (7 bases). The CDR3 covers 15 residues. CDR1 is SNHLY and CDR2 is FYNNEI in the germline V gene. V lost 6 bases and J 3 bases, leaving 14 bases between the germline ends.

The rearrangement uses TRBV30 and TRBJ1-2; 7 nucleotides line up with TRBD1. V lost 2 bases and J lost 7; bases outside the gene matches: 16. The germline gives CDR1 GTSNPN, CDR2 SVGIG (reference sequence). The CDR3 is 16 residues long. The CDR3 reads CAWSLVGQDRDGGYTF. Here the CDR3 DNA reads TGTGCCTGGAGTCTGGTCGGTCAAGACAGGGATGGTGGCTACACCTTC.

This clone has a handful of counts. The chain carries TRBV23-1 and TRBJ1-1; D is perhaps TRBD1 (6 bases). TRBV23-1 falls under the ORF class, with uncertain function. The V end lost 8 bases, the J end lost 0 bases, and 22 bases lay between the germline ends. This CDR3 is built from 17 residues. In nucleotides, the CDR3 is TGCGCCAGCCAACTCGACCAGGACAGCTTTATGAACACTGAAGCTTTCTTT. Protein sequence: CASQLDQDSFMNTEAFF.

This clone occurred a few times. The genes are TRBV6-5 and TRBJ2-7; TRBD2 matches at 8 bases. V lost 10 bases and J lost 2; bases outside the gene matches: 10. Germline loops: CDR1 MNHEY, CDR2 SVGAGI. This CDR3 contains 14 residues. The CDR3 spells CATTGTRAPYEQYF. In nucleotides, the CDR3 is TGTGCCACAACCGGGACTAGAGCCCCCTACGAGCAGTACTTC.

This clone was detected a few times. The genes are TRBV5-1 and TRBJ2-1; the D gene is possibly TRBD1 (7 bases). The germline V gene encodes CDR1 SGHRS and CDR2 YFSETQ. The CDR3 length is 15 residues. Trimming took 2 bases from V and 9 from J, leaving 18 bases between them. CDR3 residues: CASSFAPGDSVEQFF. The CDR3 DNA is TGCGCCAGCAGCTTCGCTCCGGGGGACAGTGTTGAGCAGTTCTTC.

The J gene is TRBJ1-2, the V gene TRBV9, with D unresolved. The CDR3 sequence is 13 residues long. Trimming took off 4 bases at V and 7 bases at J, with 14 bases between the two ends. Germline CDR1 is SGDLS and CDR2 is YYNGEE. The CDR3, as DNA: TGTGCCAGCAGCCCTAGAGCGGGGAGTGGCTACACCTTC. This translates into CASSPRAGSGYTF. Complete variable domain (other parts from reference TRBV9 and TRBJ1-2): DSGVTQTPKHLITATGQRVTLRCSPRSGDLSVYWYQQSLDQGLQFLIQYYNGEERAKGNILERFSAQQFPDLHSELNLSSLELGDSALYFCASSPRAGSGYTFGSGTRLTVV.